This TCR beta chain is drawn from a study of radiotherapy plus CTLA-4 blockade in lung cancer. Across the study: Disease control was seen in approximately 31% of patients, objective responses in 15% to 20%. Findings and limits, study-wide: Early blood T cell clone dynamics, with interferon-beta, were reported to best predict response.

TCRdb's table, derived via immunoSEQ multiplex PCR, lists solely in-frame clones and lacks some. The table records 62,000 or so clones, around 80% of them present only once. In the case of this clone: Its cognate antigen is unknown.

Germline CDR1 LGHNA, CDR2 YSLEER. The V end lost 1 base, the J end lost 3 bases, and 22 bases lay between the germline ends. The CDR3 runs 18 residues. The sequence derives from a human donor with non-small cell lung cancer who had a complete response to radiotherapy plus ipilimumab. The chain links TRBV4-3 to TRBJ2-7, with unresolved D. This specimen was peripheral blood, taken from a patient treated with radiotherapy plus ipilimumab. The CDR3 nucleotides read TGCGCCAGCAGCCAAGTAGTAAGGGTCTCCCAGGTCGTCTACGAGCAGTACGTC. Its translation is CASSQVVRVSQVVYEQYV.